The clone carrying this T cell receptor beta chain was seen only a few times. What it binds is unknown. This entry belongs to a study of human T cells and chemical hapten exposure. Study observations and caveats: It was expanded TCRs that formed significantly more large CDR3 similarity clusters than controls did.

TCRdb used MiXCR to reprocess the RACE reads, holding one entry per CDR3 protein. The data show 55,000 to 75,000 distinct CDR3 sequences, about an eighth seen once. Time point: patch test 3, about 24 weeks after DPC sensitization. Stated treatment: therapeutic diphenylcyclopropenone sensitization with weekly scalp DPC. The source is a man aged 30 to 45 with alopecia areata. Some clones in this sample may be carry-over from other donors' samples. The material was whole blood, obtained in connection with sensitization to the hapten diphenylcyclopropenone (DPC).

The CDR3 spells CSVGDSGGYTF. DNA of the CDR3: TGCAGCGTGGGGGACTCGGGCGGCTACACCTTC. The chain carries TRBV29-1 and TRBJ1-2, with D tentatively TRBD1 (5 bases). Per the germline V gene, CDR1 is SQVTM and CDR2 is ANQGSEA. The V end lost 6 bases, the J end lost 8 bases, and 13 bases lay between the germline ends. The CDR3 sequence is 11 residues long.